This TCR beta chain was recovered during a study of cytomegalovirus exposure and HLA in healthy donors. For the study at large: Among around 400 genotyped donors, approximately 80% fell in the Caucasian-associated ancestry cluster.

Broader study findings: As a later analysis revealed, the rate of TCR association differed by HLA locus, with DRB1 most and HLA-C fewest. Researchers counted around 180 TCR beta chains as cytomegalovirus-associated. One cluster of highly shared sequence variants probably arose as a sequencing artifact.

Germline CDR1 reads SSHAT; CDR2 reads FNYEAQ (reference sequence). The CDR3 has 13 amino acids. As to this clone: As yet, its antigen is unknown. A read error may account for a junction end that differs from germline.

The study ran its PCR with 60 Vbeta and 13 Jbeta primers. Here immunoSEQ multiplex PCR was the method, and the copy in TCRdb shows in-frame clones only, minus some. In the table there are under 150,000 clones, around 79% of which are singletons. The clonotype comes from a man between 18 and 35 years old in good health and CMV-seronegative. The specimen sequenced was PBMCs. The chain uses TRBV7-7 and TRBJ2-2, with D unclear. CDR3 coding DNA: TGTGCTAGCAGCTTAGAGCGCACCGGGGAGCTGTTTTTT. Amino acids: CASSLERTGELFF.